This T cell receptor beta chain derives from a study of T cell responses to AZD1222 COVID-19 vaccine. Study-wide background: Second-dose intervals near 4 or 12 weeks were combined. Study-wide results and limits: Clonal diversity was possibly underestimated, and white British individuals and females predominated among donors.

CDR1 and CDR2 from the germline V gene are SNHLY and FYNNEI. The CDR3 is 15 residues long. The V and J ends lost 6 bases and 3 bases respectively, with 15 bases between them. Clones were sequenced by immunoSEQ multiplex PCR, and TCRdb holds only the in-frame ones, with some missing. The sample lists about 160,000 clones; less than 95% were seen once. About this clone: Its cognate antigen is unknown.

Sequenced here: peripheral blood, sampled on day 0 of AZD1222 vaccination. The receptor was derived from an adult in good health. The chain couples TRBV2 to TRBJ2-1, with no clear D. The CDR3 protein is CASRRPQTIYNEQFF. The CDR3 nucleotides are TGTGCCAGCAGACGACCCCAGACGATCTACAATGAGCAGTTCTTC.